The present TCR beta chain was sequenced within a study of blood T cell repertoires in COVID-19. Study in general: Researchers got acute and convalescent COVID-19 samples from the United States, Italy and Spain. From T cells, B-cell-depleted T cells, or PBMCs came the material, which was cDNA or gDNA.

Allocation to cohorts depended on clinical history reported by the participants. The CDR3 consists of 16 residues. Germline V lookup: CDR1 LGHNA, CDR2 YNFKEQ. Trimming stripped 1 base from V and 2 bases from J, with 12 bases between. Generated by immunoSEQ multiplex PCR, the TCRdb table keeps only in-frame clones and is missing some. The data hold 250,000 to 350,000 clones, with 70% to 90% observed a single time. This clone has a handful of counts. V is TRBV4-2 and J is TRBJ2-1, with D possibly matching TRBD2 (6 bases). The clonotype originates from a woman aged 18-30 years who had recovered from COVID-19. The material sequenced was PBMCs or T cells enriched from blood (not recorded which). CDR3 loop: CASSQAGRDPYNEQFF. For the CDR3, the DNA is TGTGCCAGCAGCCAAGCGGGGCGGGATCCCTACAATGAGCAGTTCTTC.